The rows below give T cell receptor beta chains drawn from one sample of a study of CXCR3-negative and CXCR3-positive naive CD8 T cells. After re-calling the 5' RACE reads, TCRdb lists one entry per CDR3 protein, DNA absent. The sample totals about 98,000 distinct CDR3 sequences. What was sequenced was naive CXCR3+ CD8+ T cells from blood. These receptors came from a human donor in good health. Some clones in this sample may be carry-over from other donors' samples. The CDR3 runs from the conserved cysteine through the conserved F or W.

15,TRBV4-3,TRBJ2-2,CASSQDWGRIGELFF
14,TRBV5-1,TRBJ2-4,CASSDGQGENIQYF
17,TRBV7-9,TRBJ2-5,CASSLARVQSVLETQYF
16,TRBV6-2/TRBV6-3,TRBJ2-5,CASSYGTSGFQETQYF
12,TRBV20-1,TRBJ1-5,CSATRGNQPQHF
18,TRBV28,TRBJ2-7,CASSLPPGSRKSSYEQYF
14,TRBV7-9,TRBJ2-7,CASSTRTSSYVQYF
14,TRBV29-1,TRBJ2-7,CSVEGDRESSEQYF
15,TRBV7-2,TRBJ2-7,CASSLGVLEGYEQYF
13,TRBV12-3/TRBV12-4,TRBJ2-2,CASSPTNTGELFF
17,TRBV4-2,TRBJ1-4,CASTKDYPRHRNEKLFF
13,TRBV27,TRBJ2-7,CASSFRQNYEQYF
15,TRBV19,TRBJ2-1,CASSMLHLSYNEQFF
14,TRBV29-1,TRBJ2-5,CSVGTASVQETQYF
12,TRBV6-4,TRBJ2-5,CASSGFLGGKYF
15,TRBV7-2,TRBJ2-1,CASSAGWAGEPEQFF
16,TRBV7-3,TRBJ2-3,CASSLTASGGSDTQYF
19,TRBV20-1,TRBJ2-3,CSARLAGLERGGSGYTQYF
13,TRBV11-2,TRBJ2-5,CASSLWRQETQYF
15,TRBV25-1,TRBJ1-1,CASSEGQSMNTEAFF
13,TRBV29-1,TRBJ2-7,CSVAGAEIYEQYF
16,TRBV7-7,TRBJ2-2,CASSAIQGESTGELFF
18,TRBV20-1,TRBJ2-2,CSAKVKDRGPFGTGELFF
15,TRBV18,TRBJ2-1,CASSPTGGSYNEQFF
11,TRBV15,TRBJ2-1,CATRGAGEQFF